This TCR beta chain was documented in a study of T cells in Graves' hyperthyroidism and ophthalmopathy. Trimming cost V 0 bases and J 3 bases; bases outside gene matches: 3. The CDR3 loop spans 17 amino acids. Germline V CDR1 and CDR2: SGHRS, YFSETQ. The investigators amplified TCR beta CDR3 regions from RNA transcripts. TCR CDR3 underwent first-round RT-PCR with the HTBI primer set. Using its own MiXCR run on the multiplex PCR reads, TCRdb lists one record per CDR3 protein. The sample lists about 560,000 distinct CDR3 sequences, around 15% occurring once. General study results and limits: Within blood appeared most thyroid clonotypes that had expanded above 0.001.

Graves' hyperthyroidism showing no ophthalmopathy progression within 18 months was considered stable. The source of the PBMCs was around 10 ml of fresh peripheral blood. About this clonotype: Its antigen remains unidentified.

The clonotype originates from a woman between 35 and 50 years old with Graves' hyperthyroidism. The sample consisted of blood. The J gene is TRBJ2-2, the V gene TRBV5-1; 12 bases are a match to TRBD2. CDR3 loop: CASSLGLAGVYTGELFF. As DNA, the CDR3 is TGCGCCAGCAGCTTGGGACTAGCGGGAGTGTACACCGGGGAGCTGTTTTTT.